The rows below give T cell receptor beta chains drawn from one sample of a study of Tregs in tolerant kidney transplant recipients. Clones were sequenced by immunoSEQ multiplex PCR, and TCRdb holds only the in-frame ones, with some missing. The table records some 88,000 clones, more than 80% of them present only once. The specimen sequenced was CD8+ T cells from blood. Receptors were obtained from a human donor in good health. Both conserved end residues are part of each CDR3. The D gene is left open where the match is weak. Expanded clones get a size class; other rows say once, few or many, or leave the size out.

V: TRBV27
D: -
J: TRBJ1-5
size: -
DNA: TGTGCCAGCAGTTTAAAAGACAGGAATCAGCCCCAGCATTTT
CDR3: CASSLKDRNQPQHF

V: TRBV6-5
D: TRBD2
J: TRBJ2-3
size: -
DNA: TGTGCCAGCAGTTACTGGCGGGGGGGTGGGGATACGCAGTATTTT
CDR3: CASSYWRGGGDTQYF

V: TRBV27
D: -
J: TRBJ1-1
size: -
DNA: TGTGCCACCACCCCCCCGGGGGCGAACACTGAAGCTTTCTTT
CDR3: CATTPPGANTEAFF

V: TRBV7-8
D: -
J: TRBJ1-4
size: -
DNA: TGTGCCAGCAGCTTAGGGGCTCGGGGAGCCTATAATGAAAAACTGTTTTTT
CDR3: CASSLGARGAYNEKLFF

V: TRBV7-9
D: -
J: TRBJ1-2
size: -
DNA: TGTGCCAGCAGCTTAATAAAGGTGGATTACACCTTC
CDR3: CASSLIKVDYTF

V: TRBV30
D: TRBD1
J: TRBJ1-4
size: -
DNA: TGTGCCTGGAGTCCCAGGGGGAGGGGTGAAAAACTGTTTTTT
CDR3: CAWSPRGRGEKLFF

V: TRBV4-2
D: TRBD2
J: TRBJ2-1
size: -
DNA: TGTGCCAGCAGCCAAGTGATGGCGGGAGAAGGGTTGGACAATGAGCAGTTCTTC
CDR3: CASSQVMAGEGLDNEQFF

V: TRBV6-4
D: TRBD1
J: TRBJ2-7
size: -
DNA: TGTGCCAGTATACGGACAGGGGGGACCTACGAGCAGTACTTC
CDR3: CASIRTGGTYEQYF

V: TRBV5-6
D: TRBD1
J: TRBJ2-7
size: -
DNA: TGTGCCAGCAGCTACGGGACAGGGGCCCGTCAGCAGTACTTC
CDR3: CASSYGTGARQQYF

V: TRBV5-1
D: TRBD2
J: TRBJ2-1
size: -
DNA: TGCGCCAGCAGCTTGAGTCTAGCGGGAGGGTACAATGAGCAGTTCTTC
CDR3: CASSLSLAGGYNEQFF

V: TRBV9
D: -
J: TRBJ2-7
size: once
DNA: TGTGCCAGCAGCGCGACGGATGTTACCTACGAGCAGTACTTC
CDR3: CASSATDVTYEQYF

V: TRBV9
D: -
J: TRBJ2-7
size: -
DNA: TGTGCCAGCAGCGTAGGATCGTCCTACGAGCAGTACTTC
CDR3: CASSVGSSYEQYF

V: TRBV7-9
D: -
J: TRBJ2-1
size: -
DNA: TGTGCCAGCAGCCCCCGGACACAACTAAATCCCTACAATGAGCAGTTCTTC
CDR3: CASSPRTQLNPYNEQFF

V: TRBV29-1
D: -
J: TRBJ1-2
size: -
DNA: TGCAGCGTAGCCACAGGGTTCAGCTATGGCTACACCTTC
CDR3: CSVATGFSYGYTF

V: TRBV19
D: -
J: TRBJ2-1
size: -
DNA: TGTGCCAGTAGTATAGATCTGGAGACAGTACTCTACAATGAGCAGTTCTTC
CDR3: CASSIDLETVLYNEQFF

V: TRBV4-1
D: TRBD1
J: TRBJ1-2
size: -
DNA: TGCGCCAGCAGCCAAGTGAGTAATACAGGGGCCTATGGCTACACCTTC
CDR3: CASSQVSNTGAYGYTF

V: TRBV5-1
D: -
J: TRBJ2-1
size: -
DNA: TGCGCCAGCAGCTTGGACAACTACAATGAGCAGTTCTTC
CDR3: CASSLDNYNEQFF

V: TRBV10-1
D: TRBD2
J: TRBJ2-3
size: -
DNA: TGCGCCAGCAGTGACCTCTCAGCGGGGGGGCACAATACGCAGTATTTT
CDR3: CASSDLSAGGHNTQYF

V: TRBV6-6
D: -
J: TRBJ1-4
size: -
DNA: TGTGCCAGCAGTCTGGGGGTTGGGAGTGAAAAACTGTTTTTT
CDR3: CASSLGVGSEKLFF

V: TRBV4-2
D: -
J: TRBJ1-5
size: -
DNA: TGTGCCAGCAGCCAAGACAGGGTTAGCAATCAGCCCCAGCATTTT
CDR3: CASSQDRVSNQPQHF

V: TRBV30
D: TRBD1
J: TRBJ1-2
size: -
DNA: TGTGCCTGGACGTCGACAGGGGATAACTATGACTACACCTTC
CDR3: CAWTSTGDNYDYTF

V: TRBV7-6
D: -
J: TRBJ1-2
size: -
DNA: TGTGCCAGCAGCTTGGCAGGGTTTGGGTATGGCTACACCTTC
CDR3: CASSLAGFGYGYTF

V: TRBV7-2
D: -
J: TRBJ1-4
size: -
DNA: TGTGCCAGCAGCTTGATTGGTCGGGAGAGTTTTAATGAAAAACTGTTTTTT
CDR3: CASSLIGRESFNEKLFF

V: TRBV7-8
D: -
J: TRBJ2-7
size: -
DNA: TGTGCCAGCAGCTTAGGCTACGACAGGCCATCCTACGAGCAGTACTTC
CDR3: CASSLGYDRPSYEQYF

V: TRBV27
D: -
J: TRBJ1-1
size: -
DNA: TGTGCCAGCAGCCTGATAGGGACTAACACTGAAGCTTTCTTT
CDR3: CASSLIGTNTEAFF

V: TRBV14
D: -
J: TRBJ1-2
size: -
DNA: TGTGCCAGCAGCCAAGAAGTGAGGGTCTATGGCTACACCTTC
CDR3: CASSQEVRVYGYTF

V: TRBV19
D: -
J: TRBJ2-7
size: medium-sized
DNA: TGTGCCAGTAGTATTATCGGGGTGGGGAGCTACGAGCAGTACTTC
CDR3: CASSIIGVGSYEQYF